What follows is one T cell receptor beta chain and its context. Within the sample, other DNA sequences also encode this same CDR3. V lost 0 bases to trimming and J lost 1 base, with 6 bases between them. Germline V gives CDR1 MNHNS, CDR2 SASEGT. The CDR3 spans 14 residues. These data originate in a study of blood T cell repertoires in COVID-19. Generated by immunoSEQ multiplex PCR, the TCRdb table keeps only in-frame clones and is missing some. The profile shows 300,000 to 450,000 clones, more than 70% of them singletons. The chain joins TRBV6-1 to TRBJ1-1; no clear D. The receptor was isolated from a man aged 25 to 40 who had recovered from COVID-19. Material: PBMCs or T cells enriched from blood (not recorded which). The CDR3 is CASSEARGNTEAFF. The CDR3, as DNA: TGTGCCAGCAGTGAAGCGCGGGGGAACACTGAAGCTTTCTTT.